Listed below are T cell receptor beta chains from one sample, sequenced in a study of Graves' ophthalmopathy and Graves' hyperthyroidism. MiXCR was run by TCRdb on the multiplex PCR reads, yielding one entry per CDR3 protein. Of about 740,000 distinct CDR3 sequences listed, roughly 40% were seen once; the top ten hold 44%. The source material was peripheral blood. Receptors originate from an adult man with Graves' ophthalmopathy. Both conserved end residues are part of each CDR3. A D gene is named only where the DNA matches it firmly. Not every row has a clone size; where given, it reads once, few, many or a size class.

>NA|TRBV20-1|few|TRBJ2-5
TGCAGTGCTGCCGGGATTCAAGAGACCCAGTACTTC
CSAAGIQETQYF
>NA|TRBV6-5|many|TRBJ1-1
TGTGCCAGCACTATACTCACAGAGAACACTGAAGCTTTCTTT
CASTILTENTEAFF
>NA|TRBV2|NA|TRBJ1-2
TGTGCCAGCAGTGAGACGCCTCCGTCCTATGGCTACACCTTC
CASSETPPSYGYTF
>TRBD2|TRBV2|few|TRBJ2-5
TGTGCCAGCAGTTCCCCTACTAGCGGGGGGATGGAGACCCAGTACTTC
CASSSPTSGGMETQYF
>TRBD1|TRBV11-2|NA|TRBJ1-5
TGTGCCAGCAGTTTAGAGGGCGGGACAGGGGGTCCTCAGCCCCAGCATTTT
CASSLEGGTGGPQPQHF
>NA|TRBV7-3|NA|TRBJ1-2
TGTGCCAGCAGCTCAGGGAGCATCGGCTACACCTTC
CASSSGSIGYTF
>NA|TRBV25-1|NA|TRBJ1-2
TGTGCCAGCAGTGATTTGGACGGCTATGGCTACACCTTC
CASSDLDGYGYTF
>NA|TRBV7-9|many|TRBJ1-2
TGTGCCGAGACGGCGGGTCTCGATGGCTACACCTTC
CAETAGLDGYTF
>NA|TRBV29-1|many|TRBJ1-1
TGCAGCGTTGAAGTCTTGGGGGGGATGAACACTGAAGCTTTCTTT
CSVEVLGGMNTEAFF
>NA|TRBV29-1|many|TRBJ2-7
TGCAGCGTTGAAGGGGCTTACTACGAGCAGTACTTC
CSVEGAYYEQYF
>TRBD1|TRBV6-5|NA|TRBJ2-5
TGTGCCAGCAGACACAACAGGGGCCAAGAGACCCAGTACTTC
CASRHNRGQETQYF
>NA|TRBV7-2|NA|TRBJ2-5
TGCGCCAGCAGCCAAGACCCGGAGACCCAGTACTTC
CASSQDPETQYF
>NA|TRBV9|NA|TRBJ1-2
TGTGCCAGCAGTTACTCGAGGCCTTCGTCAGGCTACACCTTC
CASSYSRPSSGYTF
>TRBD1|TRBV20-1|NA|TRBJ1-4
TGCAGTGCTAAACAGGGGGCTAATGAAAAACTGTTTTTT
CSAKQGANEKLFF
>NA|TRBV7-6|few|TRBJ2-7
TGTGCCAGCAGCTTAGGGGGGCAGGGAAGCGAGCAGTACTTC
CASSLGGQGSEQYF
>NA|TRBV19|NA|TRBJ1-5
TGTGCCAGTAGGATAACAGGCGGTAGCAATCAGCCCCAGCATTTT
CASRITGGSNQPQHF
>NA|TRBV7-2|NA|TRBJ1-5
TGTGCCAGCAGTTCGGAGAACAGGATAACTTCTGATCAGCCCCAGCATTTT
CASSSENRITSDQPQHF
>NA|TRBV29-1|many|TRBJ2-7
TGCAGCGCCCTTAACGACATGAGACGGGAGCAGTACTTC
CSALNDMRREQYF
>TRBD2|TRBV7-3|few|TRBJ2-2
TGTGCCAGCAGCTTAGGACTAGCGGGGTCCGGGGAGCTGTTTTTT
CASSLGLAGSGELFF
>NA|TRBV15|NA|TRBJ1-5
TGTGCCACCAGCAGAGAGCAGGGCCGAACTCAGCCCCAGCATTTT
CATSREQGRTQPQHF
>TRBD2|TRBV2|NA|TRBJ2-7
TGTGCCAGCAGTGAATCTTTAGCGGGTGCTGGATACGAGCAGTACTTC
CASSESLAGAGYEQYF
>NA|TRBV19|NA|TRBJ1-1
TGTGCCAGTGGGTTGGGGGCAGCCGGATATATGAACACTGAAGCTTTCTTT
CASGLGAAGYMNTEAFF
>NA|TRBV9|many|TRBJ1-1
TGTGCCAGCAGCGGAGAGTCTGGCCGTTACACTGAAGCTTTCTTT
CASSGESGRYTEAFF
>NA|TRBV4-1|NA|TRBJ2-7
TGCGCCAGCAGCCAAGTTCGGGCGAGAAACGAGCAGTACTTC
CASSQVRARNEQYF
>NA|TRBV7-9|once|TRBJ2-2
TGTGCCAGCAGCTTCCGCCCTCAGGCGAACACCGGGGAGCTGTTTTTT
CASSFRPQANTGELFF
>NA|TRBV20-1|few|TRBJ2-5
TGCAGTGCTAGAGATAACTTAGAGACCCAGTACTTC
CSARDNLETQYF
>NA|TRBV25-1|NA|TRBJ2-5
TGTGCCAGCAGTGATAGTGCCGGGATGGTCGAGACCCAGTACTTC
CASSDSAGMVETQYF
>NA|TRBV7-9|NA|TRBJ1-3
TGTGCCAGCAGCTACCCGGGCAGAGCCTCTGGAAACACCATATATTTT
CASSYPGRASGNTIYF
>NA|TRBV9|NA|TRBJ1-4
TGTGCCAGCAGCGTAGTGTGGGGACACCGTAATGAAAAACTGTTTTTT
CASSVVWGHRNEKLFF
>NA|TRBV19|NA|TRBJ2-6
TGTGCCAGTAGTATAGGCAGGGACGGCTCTGGGGCCAACGTCCTGACTTTC
CASSIGRDGSGANVLTF
>NA|TRBV19|few|TRBJ2-6
TGTGCCAGTAGTAATCGGGATAAAGGGGCCAACGTCCTGACTTTC
CASSNRDKGANVLTF
>TRBD2|TRBV20-1|NA|TRBJ2-7
TGCAGTGCTAGTTGGCTAGCGGCCCCCTACGAGCAGTACTTC
CSASWLAAPYEQYF
>NA|TRBV7-2|many|TRBJ1-2
TGTGCCAGCAGCGAACGAACAGGGACATCGCGGGGCTACACCTTC
CASSERTGTSRGYTF
>TRBD2|TRBV19|NA|TRBJ2-1
TGTGCCAGTACCTACCCCGGGACTAGCGGGAGGTCCAACAATGAGCAGTTCTTC
CASTYPGTSGRSNNEQFF
>NA|TRBV25-1|many|TRBJ1-5
TGTGCCAGCAGTGAATGGGATCAGCCCCAGCATTTT
CASSEWDQPQHF
>NA|TRBV19|few|TRBJ1-2
TGTGCCAGTAGCCTCCTTATGGACAGTAACTATGGCTACACCTTC
CASSLLMDSNYGYTF
>NA|TRBV7-2|few|TRBJ1-1
TGTGCCAGCAGCTTGGATTCTTTCCGAAGGTATGGGTCGGGCACTGAAGCTTTCTTT
CASSLDSFRRYGSGTEAFF